Below, 25 T cell receptor beta chains from the same sample are listed, as sequenced in a study of CD8 T cells in ankylosing spondylitis. From the 5' RACE reads, TCRdb called clonotypes with MiXCR, one entry per CDR3 protein. The table has some 200,000 distinct CDR3 sequences, around 25% seen once. Material for sequencing was blood, either unsorted or a sorted T cell fraction (not recorded which). Source of these receptors: a male donor with ankylosing spondylitis or in good health (not recorded which).

This clonotype was detected ten times or more. The rearrangement uses TRBV5-1 and TRBJ1-6; D remains unclear. The germline V gene has CDR1 SGHRS and CDR2 YFSETQ. The CDR3 has 14 residues. The V end was cut by 1 base, the J end by 7 bases, with 9 bases between. CDR3 sequence: CASSLSQANSPLHF. The CDR3 DNA reads as TGCGCCAGCAGCTTGAGTCAGGCCAATTCACCCCTCCACTTT.

This clonotype was found many times. The V gene is TRBV29-1, the J gene TRBJ2-2, with 8 bases lining up with TRBD1. CDR3 length equals 12 residues. Germline V lookup: CDR1 SQVTM, CDR2 ANQGSEA. Trimming took 7 bases from V and 6 from J; bases not matched to a gene: 4. CDR3 residues: CSGGQGSGELFF. The CDR3 bases are TGCAGCGGCGGACAGGGCTCCGGGGAGCTGTTTTTT.

This clonotype came up many times. One end of the junction fails to match germline, which may point to a read error. The chain joins TRBV7-7 to TRBJ2-7; no reliable D call. Germline V gene lookup returns CDR1 SSHAT and CDR2 FNYEAQ (reference sequence). The CDR3 contains 13 residues. CDR3 protein: CASSSAGAYEQYF. The CDR3, as DNA: TGTGCTAGCAGCTCAGCAGGAGCCTACGAGCAGTACTTC.

This chain joins TRBV20-1 and TRBJ2-3; no reliable D call. V gave up 1 base and J gave up 5 bases, with 4 bases separating them. The CDR3 extends over 11 amino acids. CDR1 is DFQATT and CDR2 is SNEGSKA in the germline V gene (reference sequence). The CDR3 DNA follows: TGCAGTGCTAGAGTGAAAGATACGCAGTATTTT. It yields the protein CSARVKDTQYF.

This clonotype appeared a few times. This chain joins TRBV7-8 and TRBJ2-7, with 8 bases lining up with TRBD2. The ends lost 5 bases at V and 7 bases at J; junction bases unmatched: 10. Germline values: CDR1 SGHVS, CDR2 FQNEAQ. CDR3 length: 14 amino acids. The CDR3 DNA reads as TGTGCCAGCAGCCCCCGGGGAGCGGGAGTTGAGCAGTACTTC. Its protein product is CASSPRGAGVEQYF.

The rearrangement links TRBV6-1 to TRBJ2-3, with TRBD1 matching over 9 bases. CDR1 and CDR2 (germline): MNHNS, SASEGT. After removal of 7 bases from V and 3 bases from J, the junction contained 11 bases not matched to a gene. The CDR3 runs to 16 residues. This CDR3 reads CASMPGQGLRTDTQYF. For the CDR3, the DNA is TGTGCCAGCATGCCGGGACAGGGCCTGAGAACAGATACGCAGTATTTT.

The rearrangement links TRBV20-1 to TRBJ2-1; 8 nucleotides align to TRBD2. V shed 0 bases and J 9 bases; nucleotides not matched to a gene: 7. This CDR3 has 14 amino acids. Germline V gene lookup returns CDR1 DFQATT and CDR2 SNEGSKA (reference sequence). Here the CDR3 DNA reads TGCAGTGCTAGAGATGCAGCGGGAGTACCTGAGCAGTTCTTC. This codes for CSARDAAGVPEQFF.

The rearrangement uses TRBV18 and TRBJ2-1; TRBD1 matches 7 bases. The V gene end was trimmed by 0 bases and the J gene end by 7 bases; junction bases not matched to a gene: 12. Germline V gene sequence: CDR1 KGHSH, CDR2 LQKENI. This CDR3 comprises 17 residues. CDR3 DNA sequence: TGTGCCAGCTCACCACCCGAGGGGGCAAACCACTTGAATGAGCAGTTCTTC. Residues: CASSPPEGANHLNEQFF. Variable domain in full (rest from reference TRBV18 and TRBJ2-1): NAGVMQNPRHLVRRRGQEARLRCSPMKGHSHVYWYRQLPEEGLKFMVYLQKENIIDESGMPKERFSAEFPKEGPSILRIQQVVRGDSAAYFCASSPPEGANHLNEQFFGPGTRLTVL.

This clonotype was found many times. J is TRBJ2-4 and V is TRBV5-1; D is possibly TRBD2 (6 bases). Deletions cut 0 bases from V and 2 bases from J, with 9 bases between. From germline, CDR1 is SGHRS and CDR2 YFSETQ. The CDR3 is made up of 15 amino acids. The CDR3 loop is CASSLGGGTKNIQYF. The CDR3 DNA sequence: TGCGCCAGCAGCTTGGGAGGAGGGACCAAAAACATTCAGTACTTC.

This chain joins TRBV10-3 and TRBJ2-7; no clear D. In germline, CDR1 is ENHRY, CDR2 SYGVKD. The V and J ends lost 10 bases and 0 bases respectively, with 13 bases between them. The CDR3 extends over 13 amino acids. The CDR3 spells CATTLPNSYEQYF. CDR3 sequence (DNA): TGTGCCACCACACTACCTAACTCCTACGAGCAGTACTTC.

The J gene is TRBJ2-2, the V gene TRBV11-3, with D perhaps being TRBD1 or TRBD2 (5 bases each). Deletions cut 4 bases from V and 4 bases from J, with 10 bases between. Per the germline V gene, CDR1 is SGHNT and CDR2 is YENEEA. The CDR3 runs to 14 residues. DNA of the CDR3: TGTGCCAGCAGCTCAACTAGGGGCACCGGGGAGCTGTTTTTT. As protein: CASSSTRGTGELFF. Using reference TRBV11-3 and TRBJ2-2 for the parts outside the CDR3, the full variable domain is EAGVVQSPRYKIIEKKQPVAFWCNPISGHNTLYWYLQNLGQGPELLIRYENEEAVDDSQLPKDRFSAERLKGVDSTLKIQPAELGDSAVYLCASSSTRGTGELFFGEGSRLTVL.

The chain combines TRBV13 with TRBJ2-2; no firm D call. In germline, CDR1 is PRHDT, CDR2 FYEKMQ (reference sequence). The ends were cut back, 2 bases at V and 4 bases at J, with 5 bases in the middle. The CDR3 spans 13 residues. In nucleotides, the CDR3 is TGTGCCAGCAGCTTACCGAGCACCGGGGAGCTGTTTTTT. This gives the protein CASSLPSTGELFF.

This chain's CDR3 is CASSLGTGSSNQPQHF. In DNA, the CDR3 is TGTGCCAGCAGCCTAGGGACAGGTTCCAGCAATCAGCCCCAGCATTTT. The V call is TRBV3-1, the J call TRBJ1-5, with 8 bases fitting TRBD1. V lost 4 bases to trimming and J lost 1 base; unmatched junction nucleotides: 6. Germline loops: CDR1 LGHDT, CDR2 YNNKEL (reference sequence). CDR3 size: 16 residues.

The chain carries TRBV6-5 and TRBJ1-5; maybe TRBD1 (5 bases). CDR1 MNHEY and CDR2 SVGAGI come from the germline V gene. Trimming pared 4 bases from V and 12 bases from J, leaving 16 bases between. The CDR3 length is 13 residues. CDR3 loop: CASSLTQVSLQHF. The CDR3 DNA follows: TGTGCCAGCAGTTTAACACAGGTATCCCTCCAGCATTTT.

This clonotype showed up many times. This chain joins TRBV20-1 and TRBJ1-2; D might be TRBD1 (5 bases). Trimming removed 5 bases at V and 1 base at J, with 14 bases between. The CDR3 totals 14 residues. Germline CDR1 DFQATT, CDR2 SNEGSKA (reference sequence). The CDR3 DNA is TGCAGTGCTGGGGCTGCGGGAAGTAACTATGGCTACACCTTC. Translated: CSAGAAGSNYGYTF.

This clonotype was seen repeatedly, ten times or more. The chain joins TRBV7-2 to TRBJ2-3; 7 bases line up with TRBD1. Germline V gene lookup returns CDR1 SGHTA and CDR2 FQGNSA. The V segment lost 4 bases and the J segment 4 bases; nucleotides outside the gene matches: 5. The CDR3 loop spans 14 amino acids. CDR3 sequence (DNA): TGTGCCAGCAGCTCACAGGGGTTCGCAGATACGCAGTATTTT. It specifies CASSSQGFADTQYF.

This clonotype has at least ten counts. The V call is TRBV5-4, the J call TRBJ2-2, with D uncertain. Trimming pared 0 bases from V and 1 base from J, leaving 7 bases between. The germline V gene encodes CDR1 SGHNT and CDR2 YYREEE (reference sequence). The CDR3 sequence is 15 residues long. CDR3 sequence (DNA): TGTGCCAGCAGCTTGGGAACAGTGAACACCGGGGAGCTGTTTTTT. Translation: CASSLGTVNTGELFF.

V usage is TRBV12-3 or TRBV12-4 and J usage is TRBJ2-1, with 12 bases identical to TRBD2. This CDR3 has 16 amino acids. J lost 9 bases, V lost 5 bases, and 11 bases had no gene match. In DNA, the CDR3 is TGTGCCAGCAGTACCCTAGCGGGAGGGCCTTATGGTGAGCAGTTCTTC. Translated: CASSTLAGGPYGEQFF.

In this sample, this clonotype turned up once. This sequence may be a read error, since a much larger clone differs from it by one base. As the CDR3 is not closed by the conserved phenylalanine or tryptophan, this likely results from a read error. The chain carries TRBV9 and TRBJ2-3; 10 bases agree with TRBD2. The CDR3 has 16 amino acids. Germline V gene lookup returns CDR1 SGDLS and CDR2 YYNGEE. Trimming at V came to 0 bases and at J to 4 bases, leaving 5 bases not matched to a gene. The CDR3 region is CASSVGASGSSDTQYI. For the CDR3, the DNA is TGTGCCAGCAGCGTAGGGGCTAGCGGGAGTTCAGATACGCAGTATATT.

This clonotype has a count of ten or more. The CDR3 reads CASRVTYEQYF. CDR3 DNA: TGTGCCAGCCGTGTCACCTACGAGCAGTACTTC. V usage is TRBV6-6 and J usage is TRBJ2-7; unclear D gene. The CDR3 is 11 residues long. From germline, CDR1 is MNHNY and CDR2 SVGAGI (reference sequence). Trimming stripped 8 bases from V and 2 bases from J, with 7 bases between.

This clonotype was counted a few times. The chain recombines TRBV7-2 with TRBJ2-3, with TRBD2 matching over 7 bases. CDR1 and CDR2 (germline): SGHTA, FQGNSA. Trimming at V came to 0 bases and at J to 4 bases, leaving 7 bases not matched to a gene. The CDR3 covers 16 residues. Here the CDR3 DNA reads TGTGCCAGCAGCTTAGCGTCGGGAGGTGGGTCAGATACGCAGTATTTT. Amino acid sequence: CASSLASGGGSDTQYF.

The sample holds a few counts of this clonotype. The genes are TRBV20-1 and TRBJ1-5; TRBD1 is a possible D gene (5 bases). The length of the CDR3 is 14 residues. Between the trimmed V and J ends, which lost 3 bases and 4 bases, there was a span of 13 bases. Germline loops: CDR1 DFQATT, CDR2 SNEGSKA (reference sequence). The CDR3 sequence: CSASSQGGNQPQHF. For the CDR3, the DNA is TGCAGTGCTAGTAGCCAGGGCGGGAATCAGCCCCAGCATTTT.

At least ten counts were recorded for this clonotype. The chain is built from TRBV29-1 and TRBJ2-7; D might be TRBD2 (5 bases). From germline, CDR1 is SQVTM and CDR2 ANQGSEA. The V and J ends lost 5 bases and 0 bases respectively, with 8 bases between them. This CDR3 is built from 12 residues. As DNA, the CDR3 is TGCAGCGTTTCCACTAGCTCCTACGAGCAGTACTTC. Its protein product is CSVSTSSYEQYF.

This clonotype has a count of ten or more. The J gene is TRBJ2-7, the V gene TRBV27; D is possibly TRBD2 (5 bases). CDR1 and CDR2 from the germline V gene are MNHEY and SMNVEV (reference sequence). The CDR3 covers 13 residues. Trimming removed 7 bases at V and 4 bases at J, with 14 bases between. The CDR3 sequence: CASKKEPGYEQYF. CDR3 DNA sequence: TGTGCCAGCAAGAAAGAGCCGGGGTACGAGCAGTACTTC.

This clonotype has ten or more counts. The junction departs from the called germline gene at one end, perhaps through a read error. The genes are TRBV9 and TRBJ2-1, with 8 bases matching TRBD1. The CDR3 is 17 residues long. Germline V lookup: CDR1 SGDLS, CDR2 YYNGEE. CDR3: CASSAQGTGKGYSEQFF. The DNA of the CDR3 is TGTGCCAGCAGCGCCCAAGGGACAGGCAAGGGGTACAGTGAGCAGTTCTTC.